Presented here are 8 T cell receptor beta chains from one specimen sequenced in a study of glioma-infiltrating T cells. TCR alpha and beta CDR3 regions were amplified from RNA using iRepertoire nested multiplex PCR. TCRdb re-derived calls from the multiplex PCR reads in MiXCR, one entry per CDR3 protein. Of 12,000 or so distinct CDR3 sequences detected, around 27% appear once; the ten largest clones hold over 35%. What was sequenced was glioma tissue, nonneoplastic brain tissue, or PBMCs (not recorded which). The receptors originated from a human donor with low-grade glioma or glioblastoma, undergoing nonglioma brain surgery, or in good health (not recorded which).

The chain is built from TRBV4-2 and TRBJ2-2; D remains ambiguous. CDR1 is LGHNA and CDR2 is YNFKEQ in the germline V gene. Trimming pared 5 bases from V and 4 bases from J, leaving 20 bases between. The CDR3 is 17 amino acids. In nucleotides, the CDR3 is TGTGCCAGCAGCTTAATAGGAGATCCCTCCGGCACCGGGGAGCTGTTTTTT. This codes for CASSLIGDPSGTGELFF.

About this clonotype itself: This clone may be a read error of a much larger clone one base away. This chain uses TRBV11-2 with TRBJ1-2; 11 positions match TRBD1. The CDR3 spans 16 residues. Losses at the gene ends were 1 base for V and 6 bases for J; bases not matched to a gene: 7. Germline V gives CDR1 SGHAT, CDR2 FQNNGV. CDR3 in DNA: TGTGCCAGCAGCTTAGGACGGACAGGGGGCGCCCATGGCTACACCTTC. Its protein is CASSLGRTGGAHGYTF.

The rearrangement uses TRBV20-1 and TRBJ2-7; 9 bases are a match to TRBD1. The J segment lost 4 bases and the V segment lost 5 bases, leaving 3 bases of the junction unmatched. The CDR3 extends over 12 amino acids. Germline V lookup: CDR1 DFQATT, CDR2 SNEGSKA (reference sequence). The CDR3 nucleotides are TGCAGTGCTCGGGACAGGGAGTACGAGCAGTACTTC. Protein: CSARDREYEQYF.

This clonotype was recorded many times. This chain uses TRBV18 with TRBJ2-7, with D perhaps matching TRBD1 (6 bases). The V and J ends lost 6 bases and 4 bases respectively, with 13 bases between them. The CDR3 is 13 residues long. The germline V gene encodes CDR1 KGHSH and CDR2 LQKENI. CDR3 residues: CASSTGQGYEQYF. CDR3 DNA: TGTGCCAGCTCTACGGGCCAGGGGTACGAGCAGTACTTC.

V gene TRBV6-4 combines with J gene TRBJ2-1; TRBD1 aligns across 10 bases. J was trimmed by 9 bases and V by 3 bases; bases with no gene match: 5. The CDR3 runs to 14 residues. Germline CDR1 is MRHNA and CDR2 is SNTAGT. The CDR3 protein is CASSEGQGEFEQFF. CDR3 bases: TGTGCCAGCAGTGAAGGACAGGGGGAATTTGAGCAGTTCTTC.

This clonotype has only a few counts. Germline and junction disagree at one end, which may indicate a read error. The genes are TRBV12-3 or TRBV12-4 and TRBJ2-1; 7 bases map to TRBD2. The CDR3 runs 15 residues. The CDR3 region is CASSLAARSYNEQFF. In DNA, the CDR3 is TGTGCCAGCAGTCTAGCGGCTCGCTCCTACAATGAGCAGTTCTTC.

Details on this clonotype: The junction does not match germline at one end; this may be a read error. The rearrangement joins TRBV3-1 to TRBJ2-3; 10 nucleotides agree with TRBD2. Germline V gene data show CDR1 as LGHDT and CDR2 as YNNKEL (reference sequence). The CDR3 runs 16 residues. The CDR3 loop reads CAISRGTSEGTDTQYF. The CDR3 DNA reads as TGTGCCATCAGCCGGGGGACTAGCGAGGGCACAGATACGCAGTATTTT.

Concerning this clonotype: A much larger clone differs by one base, so this may be a read error. The gene calls are TRBV6-2 or TRBV6-3 and TRBJ2-5, with D possibly being TRBD2 (5 bases). V gave up 2 bases and J gave up 5 bases, with 15 bases separating them. Germline-derived CDR1 and CDR2 are MNHEY and SVGEGT. This CDR3 region has 15 residues. CDR3 in DNA: TGTGCCAGCAGTTACGGCAATAGCGAGGCGGAGACCCAGTACTTC. Encoded protein: CASSYGNSEAETQYF.